This T cell receptor beta chain came from a study of regulatory T cells in long-lasting Graves disease. Study-level results: Patients with persistent disease shared 2,900 or so public clonotypes, outpacing the 966 shared by new patients. Thyroid tissue was not studied; only peripheral blood was.

Building the TCR beta libraries relied on iRepertoire HTBI primers, and CDR3 regions underwent Arm-PCR. MiXCR, run by TCRdb on the multiplex PCR reads, gives a single entry per CDR3 protein. In the table there are roughly 530,000 distinct CDR3 sequences, approximately 16% of which are singletons. This clonotype was seen ten or more times. No antigen is known for it. The time point is: newly diagnosed GD, antithyroid drugs for less than 3 months. Making the TCR library involved RNA that had been extracted from PBMCs. The same data also contributed to another study, on T cells in Graves' hyperthyroidism and ophthalmopathy. That source notes: Orbital computed tomography, thyroid ultrasound, serum thyroxine and TRAb, and clinical symptoms together informed the diagnoses.

This sequence was found in a woman in her forties or fifties with Graves disease. The sequencing here drew on peripheral blood mononuclear cells (PBMCs), taken at new diagnosis, from a patient treated with antithyroid drugs.

The CDR3 DNA sequence: TGCGCCAGCAGCTTGATGAAGGGGAACACTGAAGCTTTCTTT. It yields the protein CASSLMKGNTEAFF. The V gene is TRBV5-1, the J gene TRBJ1-1; D is unresolved. CDR1 and CDR2 from the germline V gene are SGHRS and YFSETQ. V lost 1 base and J lost 1, with 8 bases in between. CDR3 length equals 14 residues.